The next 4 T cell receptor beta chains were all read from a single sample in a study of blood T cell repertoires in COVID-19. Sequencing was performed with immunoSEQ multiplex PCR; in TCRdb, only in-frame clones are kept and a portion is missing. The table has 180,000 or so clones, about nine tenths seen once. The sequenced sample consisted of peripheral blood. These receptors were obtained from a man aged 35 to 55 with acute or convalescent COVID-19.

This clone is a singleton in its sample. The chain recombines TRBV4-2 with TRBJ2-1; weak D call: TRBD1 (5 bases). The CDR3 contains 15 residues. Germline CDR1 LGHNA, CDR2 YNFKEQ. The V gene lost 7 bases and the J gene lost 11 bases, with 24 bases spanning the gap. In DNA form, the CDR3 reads TGTGCCAGCACTACAGCCAATGATATCAGGGAACAGCAGTTCTTC. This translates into CASTTANDIREQQFF.

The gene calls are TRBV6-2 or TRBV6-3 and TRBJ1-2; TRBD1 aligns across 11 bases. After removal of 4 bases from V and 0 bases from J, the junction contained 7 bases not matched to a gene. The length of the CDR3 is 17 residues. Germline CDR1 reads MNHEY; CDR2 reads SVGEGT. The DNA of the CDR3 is TGTGCCAGCAGTTCCATCGGACAGGGGGCGACTAACTATGGCTACACCTTC. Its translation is CASSSIGQGATNYGYTF.

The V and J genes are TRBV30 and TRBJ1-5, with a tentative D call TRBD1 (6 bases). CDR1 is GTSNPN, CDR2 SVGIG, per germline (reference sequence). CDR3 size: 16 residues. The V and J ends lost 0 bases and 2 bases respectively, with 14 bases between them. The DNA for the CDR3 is TGTGCCTGGAGTGTACGGGCGGGGGCAGGCAATCAGCCCCAGCATTTT. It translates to CAWSVRAGAGNQPQHF.

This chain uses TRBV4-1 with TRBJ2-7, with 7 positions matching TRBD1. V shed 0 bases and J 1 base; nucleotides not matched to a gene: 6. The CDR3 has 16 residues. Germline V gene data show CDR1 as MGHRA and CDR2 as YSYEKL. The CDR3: CASSQESGQPSYEQYF. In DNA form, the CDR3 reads TGCGCCAGCAGCCAAGAATCGGGACAGCCTTCCTACGAGCAGTACTTC.